These 19 T cell receptor beta chains were all obtained from the same sample, sequenced in a study of blood T cell repertoires in COVID-19. TCRdb's table, derived via immunoSEQ multiplex PCR, lists solely in-frame clones and lacks some. The table includes approximately 440,000 clones, 90% detected once. The specimen was PBMCs or T cells enriched from blood (not recorded which). These receptors came from a young man who had recovered from COVID-19.

CDR3 loop: CASSPKPHYEQYF. The CDR3 region has the DNA TGTGCCAGCAGTCCTAAACCCCACTACGAGCAGTACTTC. The rearrangement links TRBV27 to TRBJ2-7; D not certain. Germline CDR1 reads MNHEY; CDR2 reads SMNVEV (reference sequence). Deletions cut 5 bases from V and 3 bases from J, with 11 bases between. The CDR3 runs 13 residues.

J is TRBJ2-7 and V is TRBV11-2, with TRBD2 as a possible D gene (5 bases). There are 15 residues in the CDR3. V was trimmed by 0 bases and J by 2 bases, leaving 11 bases between them. Per germline, CDR1 SGHAT and CDR2 FQNNGV. The CDR3 is CASSLDGLGPYEQYF. CDR3 bases: TGTGCCAGCAGCTTAGATGGACTGGGCCCCTACGAGCAGTACTTC.

This chain joins TRBV3-1 (or the pseudogene TRBV3-2) and TRBJ2-5; unclear D gene. Trimming stripped 3 bases from V and 5 bases from J, with 4 bases between. Per germline, CDR1 LGHDT and CDR2 YNNKEL (reference sequence). CDR3 length: 11 residues. The DNA of the CDR3 is TGTGCCAGCAGCCATAGCGAGACCCAGTACTTC. Translation gives CASSHSETQYF.

V usage is TRBV2 and J usage is TRBJ2-1; 8 bases fit TRBD2. The V gene end was trimmed by 8 bases and the J gene end by 7 bases; junction bases not matched to a gene: 7. Germline loops: CDR1 SNHLY, CDR2 FYNNEI. The CDR3 has 13 amino acids. The CDR3 is CASGSGSNNEQFF. The CDR3 region has the DNA TGTGCCAGCGGCAGCGGGAGCAATAATGAGCAGTTCTTC.

This chain uses TRBV10-3 with TRBJ1-1, with TRBD1 identical over 7 bases. The CDR3 is 15 residues long. After removal of 0 bases from V and 1 base from J, the junction contained 2 bases not matched to a gene. CDR1 is ENHRY and CDR2 is SYGVKD in the germline V gene. The CDR3 DNA is TGTGCCATCAGTGAGTCGGACAGGCCGAACACTGAAGCTTTCTTT. Amino acids: CAISESDRPNTEAFF.

This chain joins TRBV5-1 and TRBJ1-3, with 7 bases lining up with TRBD1. This CDR3 spans 16 amino acids. V was pared by 5 bases and J by 4 bases, with 12 bases of the junction left unmatched. In germline, CDR1 is SGHRS, CDR2 YFSETQ. The CDR3 DNA reads as TGCGCCAGCAGTAATCAGGGGGACCTCGCAGGAAACACCATATATTTT. Translated: CASSNQGDLAGNTIYF.

V is TRBV5-4 and J is TRBJ2-3; D possibly corresponds to TRBD2 (6 bases). CDR3 size: 15 residues. CDR1 SGHNT and CDR2 YYREEE come from the germline V gene (reference sequence). V was pared by 0 bases and J by 5 bases, with 13 bases between. DNA of the CDR3: TGTGCCAGCAGCTTGGGCGGGGAGTCTCGAGATACGCAGTATTTT. Its protein is CASSLGGESRDTQYF.

The rearrangement uses TRBV19 and TRBJ1-6; TRBD1 agrees at 9 bases. Germline CDR1 LNHDA, CDR2 SQIVND (reference sequence). J gave up 7 bases and V 5 bases, and 6 bases lay outside the gene matches. The CDR3 contains 15 residues. CDR3 sequence reads: CASSLGQGRNSPLHF. CDR3 sequence (DNA): TGTGCCAGTAGTCTTGGACAGGGGAGAAATTCACCCCTCCACTTT.

The chain employs TRBV7-8 and TRBJ2-1; 8 bases line up with TRBD2. Germline CDR1 SGHVS, CDR2 FQNEAQ. The CDR3 covers 16 residues. Losses at the gene ends were 1 base for V and 7 bases for J; bases not matched to a gene: 9. In nucleotides, the CDR3 is TGTGCCAGCAGCTTAGGCCTAGCGGGTGGATTGAATGAGCAGTTCTTC. This gives the protein CASSLGLAGGLNEQFF.

V gene TRBV7-9 combines with J gene TRBJ2-7; 12 bases line up with TRBD2. CDR1 is SEHNR and CDR2 is FQNEAQ in the germline V gene (reference sequence). The CDR3 spans 15 residues. Losses at the gene ends were 6 bases for V and 4 bases for J; bases not matched to a gene: 7. CDR3 sequence (DNA): TGTGCCAGCAGTCGCCTCGGGACTAGCGGGTACGAGCAGTACTTC. Its protein is CASSRLGTSGYEQYF. The complete variable domain, with remaining parts taken from reference TRBV7-9 and TRBJ2-7, reads DTGVSQNPRHKITKRGQNVTFRCDPISEHNRLYWYRQTLGQGPEFLTYFQNEAQLEKSRLLSDRFSAERPKGSFSTLEIQRTEQGDSAMYLCASSRLGTSGYEQYFGPGTRLTVT.

The chain joins TRBV19 to TRBJ1-3; D might be TRBD1 (6 bases). From germline, CDR1 is LNHDA and CDR2 SQIVND (reference sequence). Trimming took 7 bases from V and 2 from J, leaving 6 bases between them. The CDR3 runs 12 residues. This chain's CDR3 is CASTGAGNTIYF. CDR3 bases: TGTGCCAGTACAGGGGCTGGAAACACCATATATTTT.

CDR3 protein: CSAGESYEQYF. The CDR3 DNA reads TGCAGTGCCGGGGAATCCTACGAGCAGTACTTC. The chain is built from TRBV20-1 and TRBJ2-7, with D maybe TRBD2 (5 bases). Per germline, CDR1 DFQATT and CDR2 SNEGSKA (reference sequence). Trimming removed 6 bases at V and 1 base at J, with 7 bases between. The CDR3 runs to 11 residues.

This chain links TRBV19 with TRBJ1-2, with D uncertain. Looked up from germline, CDR1 is LNHDA and CDR2 is SQIVND (reference sequence). This CDR3 has 14 amino acids. Trimming cost V 7 bases and J 4 bases, with 16 bases left between them. Here the CDR3 reads CASTPGNLLYGYTF. For the CDR3, the DNA is TGTGCCAGTACACCCGGGAATCTCCTCTATGGCTACACCTTC.

This rearrangement joins TRBV20-1 to TRBJ2-5; D remains ambiguous. Germline-derived CDR1 and CDR2 are DFQATT and SNEGSKA (reference sequence). CDR3 length equals 10 residues. Trimming cost V 8 bases and J 5 bases, with 9 bases left between them. DNA for the CDR3: TGCAGTCTACCCGGGGAGACCCAGTACTTC. It codes for CSLPGETQYF.

The rearrangement uses TRBV7-2 and TRBJ2-1; 10 bases agree with TRBD2. V shed 4 bases and J 6 bases; nucleotides not matched to a gene: 9. Per germline, CDR1 SGHTA and CDR2 FQGNSA. The CDR3 has 16 amino acids. The CDR3 spells CASSSRAGGIVNEQFF. The DNA for the CDR3 is TGTGCCAGCAGCTCCAGAGCGGGAGGGATAGTCAATGAGCAGTTCTTC.

CDR3 sequence reads: CASGRATNEKLFF. The CDR3 coding sequence is TGTGCCAGCGGGAGGGCAACTAATGAAAAACTGTTTTTT. The chain combines TRBV5-4 with TRBJ1-4; the D is unclear. Trimming took off 7 bases at V and 0 bases at J, with 7 bases between the two ends. Germline loops: CDR1 SGHNT, CDR2 YYREEE (reference sequence). The CDR3 extends over 13 amino acids. The full variable domain, rest sourced from reference TRBV5-4 and TRBJ1-4, is ETGVTQSPTHLIKTRGQQVTLRCSSQSGHNTVSWYQQALGQGPQFIFQYYREEENGRGNFPPRFSGLQFPNYSSELNVNALELDDSALYLCASGRATNEKLFFGSGTQLSVL.

V gene TRBV7-9 combines with J gene TRBJ1-6; no definite D call. This CDR3 is built from 15 residues. Germline CDR1 SEHNR, CDR2 FQNEAQ (reference sequence). Trimming shortened V by 5 bases and J by 0 bases, and 8 bases separated the two germline ends. Written as DNA, the CDR3 is TGTGCCAGCAGCATTGGGAGCTCCTATAATTCACCCCTCCACTTT. Translating gives CASSIGSSYNSPLHF. The variable domain in full, with the rest retrieved from reference TRBV7-9 and TRBJ1-6, is DTGVSQNPRHKITKRGQNVTFRCDPISEHNRLYWYRQTLGQGPEFLTYFQNEAQLEKSRLLSDRFSAERPKGSFSTLEIQRTEQGDSAMYLCASSIGSSYNSPLHFGNGTRLTVT.

The chain is built from TRBV7-9 and TRBJ1-5, with no clear D. The V end lost 4 bases, the J end lost 4 bases, and 8 bases lay between the germline ends. This CDR3 comprises 13 residues. CDR1 and CDR2 (germline): SEHNR, FQNEAQ (reference sequence). The CDR3, as DNA: TGTGCCAGCAGCTCTACGGAGAATCAGCCCCAGCATTTT. Amino acids: CASSSTENQPQHF.

This clone appeared once. The rearrangement joins TRBV6-5 to TRBJ2-7; 10 bases line up with TRBD1. Trimming at V came to 8 bases and at J to 6 bases, leaving 7 bases not matched to a gene. The CDR3 contains 13 residues. Per the germline V gene, CDR1 is MNHEY and CDR2 is SVGAGI. In DNA form, the CDR3 reads TGTGCCAGCGGGGGACAGGGGATTCGCGAGCAGTACTTC. Amino acid sequence: CASGGQGIREQYF.